This section outlines one T cell receptor (beta chain) sequence together with its context. The record originates from a study of blood T cell repertoires in COVID-19. Study overall: Sites in the United States, Italy and Spain provided acute and convalescent COVID-19 samples. T cells, B-cell-depleted T cells, or PBMCs provided the cDNA or gDNA that served as material.

The V gene end was trimmed by 1 base and the J gene end by 1 base; junction bases not matched to a gene: 11. This CDR3 comprises 18 residues. The V gene's germline CDR1 is SGHTA and CDR2 FQGNSA. Here immunoSEQ multiplex PCR was the method, and the copy in TCRdb shows in-frame clones only, minus some. The sample shows around 70,000 clones, 90% of them seen only once. Source material: peripheral blood. J is TRBJ2-7 and V is TRBV7-2; 9 nucleotides agree with TRBD1. This receptor was obtained from a human donor in a cohort sampled during active COVID-19. The CDR3 bases are TGTGCCAGCAGCTTAGGCCGGGGTACAGGGGGCAGATCCTACGAGCAGTACTTC. Amino acid sequence: CASSLGRGTGGRSYEQYF.